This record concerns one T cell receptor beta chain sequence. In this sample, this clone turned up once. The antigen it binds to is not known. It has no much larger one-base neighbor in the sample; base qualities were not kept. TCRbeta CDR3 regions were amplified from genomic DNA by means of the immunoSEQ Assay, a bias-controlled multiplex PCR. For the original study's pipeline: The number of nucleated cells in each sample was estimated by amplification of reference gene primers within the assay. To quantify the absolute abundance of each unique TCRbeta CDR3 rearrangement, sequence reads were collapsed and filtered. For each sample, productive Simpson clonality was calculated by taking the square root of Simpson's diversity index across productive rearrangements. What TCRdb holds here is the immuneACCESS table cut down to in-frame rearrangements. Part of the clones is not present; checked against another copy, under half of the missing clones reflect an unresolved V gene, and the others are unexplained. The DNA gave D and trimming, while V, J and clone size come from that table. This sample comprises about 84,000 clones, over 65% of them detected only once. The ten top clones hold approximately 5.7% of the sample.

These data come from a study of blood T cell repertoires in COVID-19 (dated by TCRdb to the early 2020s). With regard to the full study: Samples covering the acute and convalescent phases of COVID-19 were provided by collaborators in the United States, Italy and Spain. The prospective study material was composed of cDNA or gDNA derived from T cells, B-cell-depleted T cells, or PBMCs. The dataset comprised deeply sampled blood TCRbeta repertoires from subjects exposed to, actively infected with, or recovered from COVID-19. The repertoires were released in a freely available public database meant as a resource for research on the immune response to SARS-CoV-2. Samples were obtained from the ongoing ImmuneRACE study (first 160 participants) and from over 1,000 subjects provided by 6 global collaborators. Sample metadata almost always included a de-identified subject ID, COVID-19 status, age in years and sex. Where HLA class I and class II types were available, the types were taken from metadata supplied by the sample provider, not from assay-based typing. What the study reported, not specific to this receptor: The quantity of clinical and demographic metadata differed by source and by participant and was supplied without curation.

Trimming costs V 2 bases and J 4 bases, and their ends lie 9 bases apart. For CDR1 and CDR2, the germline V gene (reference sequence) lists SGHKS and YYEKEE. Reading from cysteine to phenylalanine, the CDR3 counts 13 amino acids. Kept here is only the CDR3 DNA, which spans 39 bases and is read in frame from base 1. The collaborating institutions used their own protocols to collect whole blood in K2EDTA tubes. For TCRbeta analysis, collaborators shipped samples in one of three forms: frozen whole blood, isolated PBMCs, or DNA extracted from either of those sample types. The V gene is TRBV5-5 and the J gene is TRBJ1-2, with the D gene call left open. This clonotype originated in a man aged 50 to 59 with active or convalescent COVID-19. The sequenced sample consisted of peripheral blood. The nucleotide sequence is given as TGTGCCAGCAGCTTTGAGGCCCGCTATGGCTACACCTTC. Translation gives CASSFEARYGYTF.